A single sample gave rise to the 5 T cell receptor beta chains below, sequenced in a study of blood T cell repertoires in COVID-19. Data came from immunoSEQ multiplex PCR; TCRdb stores just in-frame clones and leaves some out. The sample carries 250,000 to 300,000 clones, approximately 91% recorded once. Sample: PBMCs or T cells enriched from blood (not recorded which). The origin of the receptors is a woman between 35 and 50 years old who had recovered from COVID-19.

The V and J genes are TRBV10-1 and TRBJ2-1, with D possibly being TRBD1 (5 bases). The germline V gene encodes CDR1 WNHNN and CDR2 SYGVQD (reference sequence). V shed 0 bases and J shed 3 bases, with 9 bases lying between them. There are 15 residues in the CDR3. The CDR3 bases are TGCGCCAGCAGTGAGTCAAGGGGCAACTACAATGAGCAGTTCTTC. This translates into CASSESRGNYNEQFF.

This sequence joins TRBV15 and TRBJ1-5; tentative D call: TRBD1 (5 bases). CDR1 and CDR2 (germline): LNHNV, YYDKDF (reference sequence). This CDR3 is 12 amino acids long. V lost 5 bases and J 5 bases, leaving 7 bases between the germline ends. CDR3 DNA sequence: TGTGCCACCAGCTCCAGGGATCAGCCCCAGCATTTT. Translation: CATSSRDQPQHF.

The V gene is TRBV3-1 (or the pseudogene TRBV3-2), the J gene TRBJ1-1, with D unresolved. Germline-derived CDR1 and CDR2 are LGHDT and YNNKEL (reference sequence). Trimming stripped 3 bases from V and 4 bases from J, with 6 bases between. CDR3 length equals 12 residues. The CDR3 region is CASSHAGTEAFF. CDR3 sequence (DNA): TGTGCCAGCAGCCATGCGGGCACTGAAGCTTTCTTT.

The chain uses TRBV5-1 and TRBJ2-7, with 7 bases lining up with TRBD1. Trimming cost V 4 bases and J 5 bases; bases outside gene matches: 6. The CDR3 has 13 amino acids. Germline V lookup: CDR1 SGHRS, CDR2 YFSETQ. CDR3 protein: CASSLPTGDEQYF. The CDR3 coding sequence is TGCGCCAGCAGCCTTCCAACAGGGGACGAGCAGTACTTC. The whole variable domain, filled in from reference TRBV5-1 and TRBJ2-7, reads KAGVTQTPRYLIKTRGQQVTLSCSPISGHRSVSWYQQTPGQGLQFLFEYFSETQRNKGNFPGRFSGRQFSNSRSEMNVSTLELGDSALYLCASSLPTGDEQYFGPGTRLTVT.

The chain carries TRBV7-2 and TRBJ2-1; D is possibly TRBD2 (6 bases). Germline V gene lookup returns CDR1 SGHTA and CDR2 FQGNSA. CDR3 length equals 15 residues. V gave up 5 bases and J gave up 3 bases, with 14 bases separating them. The CDR3 region has the DNA TGTGCCAGCAGCGCGGACGGGAGCGACTACAATGAGCAGTTCTTC. Amino acids: CASSADGSDYNEQFF.